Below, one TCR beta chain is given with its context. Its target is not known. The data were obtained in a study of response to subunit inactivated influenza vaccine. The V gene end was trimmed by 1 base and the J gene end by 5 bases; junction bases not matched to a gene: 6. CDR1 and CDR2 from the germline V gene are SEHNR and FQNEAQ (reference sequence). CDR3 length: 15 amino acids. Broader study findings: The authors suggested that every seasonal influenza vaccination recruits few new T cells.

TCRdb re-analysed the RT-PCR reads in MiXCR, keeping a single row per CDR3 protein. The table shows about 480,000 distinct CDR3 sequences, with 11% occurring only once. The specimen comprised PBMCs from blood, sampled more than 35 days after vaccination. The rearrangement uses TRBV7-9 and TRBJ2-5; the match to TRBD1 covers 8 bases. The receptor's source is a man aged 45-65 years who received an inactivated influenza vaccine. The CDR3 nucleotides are TGTGCCAGCAGCTTAGACGGCAGGGGGCGTGAGACCCAGTACTTC. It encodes CASSLDGRGRETQYF.